This T cell receptor beta chain is from a study of T-cell memory formation after mild COVID-19. Across the study: Largely, TCR clusters stayed within a single donor. General study points: CD4+ bias marked clones expanding day 15 to 37, unlike balanced contracting clones. Shrinking CD4+ clones were chiefly CM and EM; CD8+ ones were chiefly EMRA.

TCRdb re-derived calls from the 5' RACE reads in MiXCR, one entry per CDR3 protein. The sample includes around 340,000 distinct CDR3 sequences, roughly 21% of them seen just once. Germline V CDR1 and CDR2: MDHEN, SYDVKM. V was pared by 7 bases and J by 0 bases, with 11 bases of the junction left unmatched. The CDR3 length is 16 residues. Notes on this clonotype: The antigen is undetermined.

The receptor was isolated from an adult woman who had mild COVID-19 (a few samples of this study predate the infection). Cell type and time point are not known. The sequenced sample consisted of PBMCs or a T cell subset sorted from them (not recorded which). This chain joins TRBV28 and TRBJ2-7, with 8 bases identical to TRBD1. CDR3 sequence reads: CASKRAGTGYSYEQYF. The CDR3 nucleotides read TGTGCCAGCAAAAGGGCGGGGACAGGTTACTCCTACGAGCAGTACTTC.